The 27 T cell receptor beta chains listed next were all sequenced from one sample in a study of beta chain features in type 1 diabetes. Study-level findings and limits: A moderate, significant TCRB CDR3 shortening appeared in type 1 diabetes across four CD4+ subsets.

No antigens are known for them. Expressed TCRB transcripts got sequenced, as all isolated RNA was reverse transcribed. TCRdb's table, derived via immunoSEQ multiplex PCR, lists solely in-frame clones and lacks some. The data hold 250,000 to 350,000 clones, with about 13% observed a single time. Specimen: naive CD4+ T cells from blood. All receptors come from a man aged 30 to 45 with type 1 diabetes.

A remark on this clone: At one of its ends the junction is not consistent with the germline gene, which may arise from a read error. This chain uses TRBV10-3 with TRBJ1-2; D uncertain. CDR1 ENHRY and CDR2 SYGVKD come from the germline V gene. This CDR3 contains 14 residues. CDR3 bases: TGTGCCATCAGTGAGTCGAAAGCGACGGCCGGGTCGTTCTTC. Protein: CAISESKATAGSFF.

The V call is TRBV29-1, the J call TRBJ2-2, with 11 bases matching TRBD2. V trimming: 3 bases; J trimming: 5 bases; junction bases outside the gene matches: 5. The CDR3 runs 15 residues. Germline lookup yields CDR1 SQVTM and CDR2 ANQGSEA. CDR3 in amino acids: CSVDPGTSGTGELFF. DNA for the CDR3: TGCAGCGTTGATCCCGGGACTAGCGGAACCGGGGAGCTGTTTTTT.

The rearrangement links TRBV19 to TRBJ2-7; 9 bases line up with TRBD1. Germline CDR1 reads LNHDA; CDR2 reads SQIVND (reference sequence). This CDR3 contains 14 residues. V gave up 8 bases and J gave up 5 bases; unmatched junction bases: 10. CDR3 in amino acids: CASQDPGQGNEQYF. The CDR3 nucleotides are TGTGCCAGTCAAGATCCTGGACAGGGGAACGAGCAGTACTTC.

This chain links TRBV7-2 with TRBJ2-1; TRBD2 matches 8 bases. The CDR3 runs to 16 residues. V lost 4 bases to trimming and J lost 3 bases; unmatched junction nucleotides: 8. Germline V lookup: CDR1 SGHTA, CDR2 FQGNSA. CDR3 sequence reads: CASSSLGLARYNEQFF. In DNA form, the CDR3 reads TGTGCCAGCAGCTCCCTTGGACTAGCCCGCTACAATGAGCAGTTCTTC.

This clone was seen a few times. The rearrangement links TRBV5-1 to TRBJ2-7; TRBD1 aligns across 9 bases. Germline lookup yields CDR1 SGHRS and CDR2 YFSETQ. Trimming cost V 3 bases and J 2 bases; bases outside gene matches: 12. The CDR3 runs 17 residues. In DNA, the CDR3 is TGCGCCAGCAGCTGGGACAGGGACGGAACCCGTACCTACGAGCAGTACTTC. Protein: CASSWDRDGTRTYEQYF.

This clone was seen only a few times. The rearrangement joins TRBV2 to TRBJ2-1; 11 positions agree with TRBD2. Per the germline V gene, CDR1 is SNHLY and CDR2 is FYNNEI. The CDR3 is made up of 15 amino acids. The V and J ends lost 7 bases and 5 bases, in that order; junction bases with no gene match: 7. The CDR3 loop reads CASNLGLAENNEQFF. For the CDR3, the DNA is TGTGCCAGCAATCTGGGACTAGCGGAAAACAATGAGCAGTTCTTC.

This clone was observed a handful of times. The CDR3 is CASSDPAGVGNEQFF. The DNA for the CDR3 is TGTGCCAGCAGTGATCCAGCGGGAGTGGGAAATGAGCAGTTCTTC. The gene calls are TRBV25-1 and TRBJ2-1, with 8 bases lining up with TRBD2. The CDR3 loop spans 15 amino acids. CDR1 is MGHDK, CDR2 SYGVNS, per germline. Germline trimming cut 3 bases from V and 7 bases from J; bases unmatched to any gene: 8.

The CDR3 DNA sequence: TGTGCCAGCAGCTTAGAAGCCATCAATCAGCCCCAGCATTTT. Amino acids: CASSLEAINQPQHF. This chain uses TRBV7-9 with TRBJ1-5; D call uncertain. V was shortened by 1 base and J by 3 bases, with 7 bases between the two germline ends. CDR3 length: 14 amino acids. From germline, CDR1 is SEHNR and CDR2 FQNEAQ (reference sequence).

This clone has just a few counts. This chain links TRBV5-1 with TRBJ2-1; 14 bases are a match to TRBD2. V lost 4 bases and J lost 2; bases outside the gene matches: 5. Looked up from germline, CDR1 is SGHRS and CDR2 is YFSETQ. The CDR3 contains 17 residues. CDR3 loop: CASSLRLAGGTYNEQFF. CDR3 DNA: TGCGCCAGCAGCCTACGACTAGCGGGAGGGACCTACAATGAGCAGTTCTTC.

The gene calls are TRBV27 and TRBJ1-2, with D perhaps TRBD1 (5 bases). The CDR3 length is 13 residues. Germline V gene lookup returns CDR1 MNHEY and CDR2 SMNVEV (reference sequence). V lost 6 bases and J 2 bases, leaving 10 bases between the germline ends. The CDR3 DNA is TGTGCCAGCAGGGGCAGGACAAACTATGGCTACACCTTC. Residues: CASRGRTNYGYTF.

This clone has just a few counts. CDR3: CASSLDFGHMNTEAFF. Here the CDR3 DNA reads TGTGCCAGCAGCTTAGACTTTGGACACATGAACACTGAAGCTTTCTTT. This chain connects TRBV7-9 to TRBJ1-1, with a tentative D call TRBD1 (5 bases). Per germline, CDR1 SEHNR and CDR2 FQNEAQ (reference sequence). The ends were cut back, 1 base at V and 0 bases at J, with 12 bases in the middle. This CDR3 is 16 amino acids long.

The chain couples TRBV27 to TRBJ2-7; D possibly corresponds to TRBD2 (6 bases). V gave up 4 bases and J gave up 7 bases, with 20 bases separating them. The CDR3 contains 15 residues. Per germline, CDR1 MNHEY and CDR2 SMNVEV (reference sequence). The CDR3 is CASSSGLIAVWEQYF. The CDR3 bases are TGTGCCAGCAGTTCGGGATTGATAGCGGTGTGGGAGCAGTACTTC.

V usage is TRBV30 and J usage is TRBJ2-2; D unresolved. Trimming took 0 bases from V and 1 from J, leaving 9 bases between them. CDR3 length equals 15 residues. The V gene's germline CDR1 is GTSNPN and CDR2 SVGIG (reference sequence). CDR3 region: CAWSVLAVNTGELFF. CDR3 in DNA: TGTGCCTGGAGTGTACTTGCGGTGAACACCGGGGAGCTGTTTTTT. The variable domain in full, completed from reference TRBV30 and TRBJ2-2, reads SQTIHQWPATLVQPVGSPLSLECTVEGTSNPNLYWYRQAAGRGLQLLFYSVGIGQISSEVPQNLSASRPQDRQFILSSKKLLLSDSGFYLCAWSVLAVNTGELFFGEGSRLTVL.

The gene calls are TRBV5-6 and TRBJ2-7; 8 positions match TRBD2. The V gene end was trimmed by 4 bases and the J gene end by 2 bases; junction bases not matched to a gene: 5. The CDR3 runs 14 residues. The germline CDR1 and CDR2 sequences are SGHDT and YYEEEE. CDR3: CASSRAGAPYEQYF. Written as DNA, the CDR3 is TGTGCCAGCAGCCGAGCGGGAGCTCCCTACGAGCAGTACTTC. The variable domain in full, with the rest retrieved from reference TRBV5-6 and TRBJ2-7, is DAGVTQSPTHLIKTRGQQVTLRCSPKSGHDTVSWYQQALGQGPQFIFQYYEEEERQRGNFPDRFSGHQFPNYSSELNVNALLLGDSALYLCASSRAGAPYEQYFGPGTRLTVT.

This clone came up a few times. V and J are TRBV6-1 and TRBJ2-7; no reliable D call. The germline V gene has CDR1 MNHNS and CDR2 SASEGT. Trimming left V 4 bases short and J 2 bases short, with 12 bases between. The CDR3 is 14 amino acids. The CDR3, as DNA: TGTGCCAGCAGTGTGAGGATGCAGACCTACGAGCAGTACTTC. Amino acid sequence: CASSVRMQTYEQYF.

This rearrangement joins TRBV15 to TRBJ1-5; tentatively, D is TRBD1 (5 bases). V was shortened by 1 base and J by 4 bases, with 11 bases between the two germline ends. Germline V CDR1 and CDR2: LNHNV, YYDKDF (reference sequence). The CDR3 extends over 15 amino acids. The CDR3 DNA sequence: TGTGCCACCAGCAGAGTGACAGCCCGAAATCAGCCCCAGCATTTT. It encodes CATSRVTARNQPQHF.

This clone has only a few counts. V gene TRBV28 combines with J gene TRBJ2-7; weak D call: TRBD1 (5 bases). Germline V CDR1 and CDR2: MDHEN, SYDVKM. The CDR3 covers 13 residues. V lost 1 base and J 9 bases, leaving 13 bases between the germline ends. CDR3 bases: TGTGCCAGCAGTTTATTACAGAGAAGGGGGCAGTACTTC. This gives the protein CASSLLQRRGQYF.

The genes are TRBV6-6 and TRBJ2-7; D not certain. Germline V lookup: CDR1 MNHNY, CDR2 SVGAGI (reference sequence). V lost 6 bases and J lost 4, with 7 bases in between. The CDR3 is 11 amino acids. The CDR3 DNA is TGTGCCAGCAGCCGACAATACGAGCAGTACTTC. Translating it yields CASSRQYEQYF.

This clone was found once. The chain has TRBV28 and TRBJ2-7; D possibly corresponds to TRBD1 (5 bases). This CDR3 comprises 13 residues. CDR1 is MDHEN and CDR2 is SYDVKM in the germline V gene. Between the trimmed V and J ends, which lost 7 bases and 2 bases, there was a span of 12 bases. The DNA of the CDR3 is TGTGCCAGCAAGATAACAGGTACCTACGAGCAGTACTTC. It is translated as CASKITGTYEQYF.

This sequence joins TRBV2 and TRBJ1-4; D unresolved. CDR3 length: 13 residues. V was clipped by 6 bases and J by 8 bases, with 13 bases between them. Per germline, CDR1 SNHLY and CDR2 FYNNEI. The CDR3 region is CASSAERTEKLFF. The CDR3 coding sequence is TGTGCCAGCAGCGCCGAGCGGACCGAAAAACTGTTTTTT. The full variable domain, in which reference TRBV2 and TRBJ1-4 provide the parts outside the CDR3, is EPEVTQTPSHQVTQMGQEVILRCVPISNHLYFYWYRQILGQKVEFLVSFYNNEISEKSEIFDDQFSVERPDGSNFTLKIRSTKLEDSAMYFCASSAERTEKLFFGSGTQLSVL.

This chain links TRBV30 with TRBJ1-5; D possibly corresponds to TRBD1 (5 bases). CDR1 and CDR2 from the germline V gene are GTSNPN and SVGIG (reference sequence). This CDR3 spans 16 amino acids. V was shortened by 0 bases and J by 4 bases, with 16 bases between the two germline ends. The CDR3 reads CAWSVASDSRNQPQHF. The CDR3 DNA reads TGTGCCTGGAGTGTCGCCTCCGACAGCCGAAATCAGCCCCAGCATTTT. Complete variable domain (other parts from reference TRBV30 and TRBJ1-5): SQTIHQWPATLVQPVGSPLSLECTVEGTSNPNLYWYRQAAGRGLQLLFYSVGIGQISSEVPQNLSASRPQDRQFILSSKKLLLSDSGFYLCAWSVASDSRNQPQHFGDGTRLSIL.

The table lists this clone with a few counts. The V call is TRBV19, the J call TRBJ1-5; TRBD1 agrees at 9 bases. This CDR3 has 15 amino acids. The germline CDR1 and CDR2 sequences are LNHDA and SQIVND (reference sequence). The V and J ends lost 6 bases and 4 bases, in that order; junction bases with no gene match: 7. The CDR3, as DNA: TGTGCCAGTAGGCCGGGACAGGGAGAGAATCAGCCCCAGCATTTT. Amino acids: CASRPGQGENQPQHF.

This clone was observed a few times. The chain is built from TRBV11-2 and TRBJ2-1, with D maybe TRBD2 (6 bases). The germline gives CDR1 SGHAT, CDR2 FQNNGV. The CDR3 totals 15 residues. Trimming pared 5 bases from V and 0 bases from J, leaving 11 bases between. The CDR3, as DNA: TGTGCCAGCAGCATTAGCGGTTTCTCCTACAATGAGCAGTTCTTC. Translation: CASSISGFSYNEQFF.

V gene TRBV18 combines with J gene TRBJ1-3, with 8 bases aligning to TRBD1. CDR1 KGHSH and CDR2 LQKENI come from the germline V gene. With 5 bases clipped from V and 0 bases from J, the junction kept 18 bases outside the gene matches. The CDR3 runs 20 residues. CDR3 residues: CASSSTLGGDRTYSGNTIYF. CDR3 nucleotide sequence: TGTGCCAGCTCATCCACTTTAGGAGGGGACAGGACTTACTCTGGAAACACCATATATTTT. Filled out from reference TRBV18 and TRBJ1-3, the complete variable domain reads NAGVMQNPRHLVRRRGQEARLRCSPMKGHSHVYWYRQLPEEGLKFMVYLQKENIIDESGMPKERFSAEFPKEGPSILRIQQVVRGDSAAYFCASSSTLGGDRTYSGNTIYFGEGSWLTVV.

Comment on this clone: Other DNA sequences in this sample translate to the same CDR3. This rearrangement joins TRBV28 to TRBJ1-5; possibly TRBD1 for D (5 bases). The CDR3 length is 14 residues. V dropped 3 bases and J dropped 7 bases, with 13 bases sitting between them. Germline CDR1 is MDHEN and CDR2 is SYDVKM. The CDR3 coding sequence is TGTGCCAGCAGTTTTGGAGGGGTTCGGCAGCCCCAGCATTTT. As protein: CASSFGGVRQPQHF.

The CDR3 region is CASSYREGQPQHF. In nucleotides, the CDR3 is TGTGCCAGCAGTTACAGGGAGGGTCAGCCCCAGCATTTT. The chain combines TRBV6-5 with TRBJ1-5, with no clear D. The CDR3 length is 13 residues. In germline, CDR1 is MNHEY, CDR2 SVGAGI. Trimming left V 2 bases short and J 6 bases short, with 8 bases between.

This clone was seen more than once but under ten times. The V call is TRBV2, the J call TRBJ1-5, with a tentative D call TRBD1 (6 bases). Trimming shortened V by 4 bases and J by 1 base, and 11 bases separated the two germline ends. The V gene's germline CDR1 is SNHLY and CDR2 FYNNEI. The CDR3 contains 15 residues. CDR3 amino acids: CASSVQGLSNQPQHF. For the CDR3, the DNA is TGTGCCAGCAGTGTGCAGGGGTTGAGCAATCAGCCCCAGCATTTT.